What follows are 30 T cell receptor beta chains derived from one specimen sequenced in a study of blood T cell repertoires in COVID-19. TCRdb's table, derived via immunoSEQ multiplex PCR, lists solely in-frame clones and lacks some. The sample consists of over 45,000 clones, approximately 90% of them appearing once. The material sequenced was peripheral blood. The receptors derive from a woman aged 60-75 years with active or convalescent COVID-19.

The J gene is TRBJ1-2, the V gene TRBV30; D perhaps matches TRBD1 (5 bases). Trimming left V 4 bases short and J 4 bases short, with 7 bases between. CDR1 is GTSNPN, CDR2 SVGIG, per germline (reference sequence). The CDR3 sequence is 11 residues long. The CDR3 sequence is CAWTGSYGYTF. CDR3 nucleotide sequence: TGTGCCTGGACAGGGTCCTATGGCTACACCTTC.

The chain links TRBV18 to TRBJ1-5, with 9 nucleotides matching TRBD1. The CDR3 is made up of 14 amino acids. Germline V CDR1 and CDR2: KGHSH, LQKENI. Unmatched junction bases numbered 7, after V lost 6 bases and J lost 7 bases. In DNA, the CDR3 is TGTGCCAGCTCCCCTGGGACAGGGCTACAGCCCCAGCATTTT. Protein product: CASSPGTGLQPQHF.

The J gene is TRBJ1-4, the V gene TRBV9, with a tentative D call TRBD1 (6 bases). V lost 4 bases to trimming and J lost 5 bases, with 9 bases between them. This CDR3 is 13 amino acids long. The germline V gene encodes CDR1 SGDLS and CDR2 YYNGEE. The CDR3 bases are TGTGCCAGCAGCTCACAGGGAAATGAAAAACTGTTTTTT. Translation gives CASSSQGNEKLFF.

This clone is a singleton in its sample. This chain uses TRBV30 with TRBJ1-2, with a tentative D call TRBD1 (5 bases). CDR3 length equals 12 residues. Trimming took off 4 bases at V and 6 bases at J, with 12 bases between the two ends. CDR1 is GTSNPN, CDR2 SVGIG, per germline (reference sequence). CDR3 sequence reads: CAWTRSGHGYTF. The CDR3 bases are TGTGCCTGGACCCGGTCAGGGCATGGCTACACCTTC.

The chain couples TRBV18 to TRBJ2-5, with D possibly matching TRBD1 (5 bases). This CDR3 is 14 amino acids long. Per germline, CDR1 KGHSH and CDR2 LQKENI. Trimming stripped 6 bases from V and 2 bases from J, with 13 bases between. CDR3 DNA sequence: TGTGCCAGCTCTAGGGGAAGAGGACAAGAGACCCAGTACTTC. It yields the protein CASSRGRGQETQYF. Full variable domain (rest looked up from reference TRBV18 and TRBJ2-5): NAGVMQNPRHLVRRRGQEARLRCSPMKGHSHVYWYRQLPEEGLKFMVYLQKENIIDESGMPKERFSAEFPKEGPSILRIQQVVRGDSAAYFCASSRGRGQETQYFGPGTRLLVL.

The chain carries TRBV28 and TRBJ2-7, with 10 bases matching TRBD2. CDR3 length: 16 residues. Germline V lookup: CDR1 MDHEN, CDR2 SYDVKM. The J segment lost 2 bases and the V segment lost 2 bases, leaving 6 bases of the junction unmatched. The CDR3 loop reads CASSLPSSGSPYEQYF. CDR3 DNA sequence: TGTGCCAGCAGTTTACCTTCTAGCGGGAGTCCCTACGAGCAGTACTTC.

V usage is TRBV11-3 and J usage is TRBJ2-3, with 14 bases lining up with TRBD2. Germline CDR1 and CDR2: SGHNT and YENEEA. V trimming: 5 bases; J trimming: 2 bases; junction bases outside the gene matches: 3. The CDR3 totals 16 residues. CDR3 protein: CASSRGLAGDTDTQYF. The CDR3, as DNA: TGTGCCAGCAGCCGGGGACTAGCGGGGGACACAGATACGCAGTATTTT.

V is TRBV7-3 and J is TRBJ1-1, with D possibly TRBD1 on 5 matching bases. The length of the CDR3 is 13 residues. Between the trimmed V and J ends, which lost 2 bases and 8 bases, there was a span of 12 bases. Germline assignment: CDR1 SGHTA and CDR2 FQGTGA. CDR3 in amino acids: CASSLSQGLEAFF. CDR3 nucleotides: TGTGCCAGCAGCTTATCCCAGGGCCTAGAAGCTTTCTTT.

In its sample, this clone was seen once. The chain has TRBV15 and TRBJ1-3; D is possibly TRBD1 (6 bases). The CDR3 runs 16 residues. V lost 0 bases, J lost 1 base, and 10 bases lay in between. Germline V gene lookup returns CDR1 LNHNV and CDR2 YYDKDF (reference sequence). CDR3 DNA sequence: TGTGCCACCAGCAGAGAACAGGGTACATCTGGAAACACCATATATTTT. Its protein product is CATSREQGTSGNTIYF.

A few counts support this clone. CDR3: CASTTVSNTEAFF. CDR3 DNA sequence: TGTGCCAGCACGACAGTATCAAACACTGAAGCTTTCTTT. The V and J genes are TRBV28 and TRBJ1-1; TRBD1 is a possible D gene (5 bases). V was cut by 7 bases and J by 2 bases, with 11 bases left in between. CDR3 size: 13 residues. Germline V CDR1 and CDR2: MDHEN, SYDVKM.

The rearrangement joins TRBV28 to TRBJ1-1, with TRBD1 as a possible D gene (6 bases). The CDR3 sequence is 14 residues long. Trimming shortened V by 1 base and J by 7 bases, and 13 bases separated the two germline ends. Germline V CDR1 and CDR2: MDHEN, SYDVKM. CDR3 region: CASSLLGAVGEAFF. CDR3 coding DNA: TGTGCCAGCAGTTTATTGGGGGCAGTAGGTGAAGCTTTCTTT.

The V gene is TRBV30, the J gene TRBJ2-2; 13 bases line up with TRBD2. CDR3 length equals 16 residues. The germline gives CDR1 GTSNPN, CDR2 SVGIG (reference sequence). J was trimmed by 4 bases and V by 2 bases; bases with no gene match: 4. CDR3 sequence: CAWSYGLAGATGELFF. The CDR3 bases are TGTGCCTGGAGTTATGGACTAGCGGGGGCCACCGGGGAGCTGTTTTTT.

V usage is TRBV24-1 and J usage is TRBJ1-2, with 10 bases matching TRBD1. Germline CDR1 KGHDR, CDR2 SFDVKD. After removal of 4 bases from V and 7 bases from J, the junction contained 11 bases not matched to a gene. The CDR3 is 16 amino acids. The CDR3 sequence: CATSDPGTGEPAGYTF. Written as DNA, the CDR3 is TGTGCCACCAGTGACCCCGGGACAGGGGAACCAGCTGGCTACACCTTC.

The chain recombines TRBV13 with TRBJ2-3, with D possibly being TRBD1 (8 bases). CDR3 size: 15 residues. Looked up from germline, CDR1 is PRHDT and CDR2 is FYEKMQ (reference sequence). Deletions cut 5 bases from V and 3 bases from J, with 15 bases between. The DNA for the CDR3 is TGTGCCAGCAGCCGCAGGGGGCGGGAGACAGATACGCAGTATTTT. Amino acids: CASSRRGRETDTQYF.

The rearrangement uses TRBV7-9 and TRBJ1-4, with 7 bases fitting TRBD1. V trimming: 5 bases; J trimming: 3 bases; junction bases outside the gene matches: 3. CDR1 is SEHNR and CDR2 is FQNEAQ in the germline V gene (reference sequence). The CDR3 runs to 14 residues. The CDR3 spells CASSIGTANEKLFF. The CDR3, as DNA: TGTGCCAGCAGCATTGGGACAGCTAATGAAAAACTGTTTTTT.

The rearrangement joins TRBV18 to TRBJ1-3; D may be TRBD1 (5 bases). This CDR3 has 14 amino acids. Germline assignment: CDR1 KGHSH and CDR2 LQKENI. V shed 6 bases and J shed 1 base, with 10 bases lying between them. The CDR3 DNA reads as TGTGCCAGCTCGGACAACAGGTCTGGAAACACCATATATTTT. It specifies CASSDNRSGNTIYF.

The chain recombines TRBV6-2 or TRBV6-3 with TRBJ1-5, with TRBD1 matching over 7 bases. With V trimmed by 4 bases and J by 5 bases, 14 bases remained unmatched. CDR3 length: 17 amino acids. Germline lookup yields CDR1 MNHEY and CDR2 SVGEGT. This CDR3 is CASSFLLISDRDQPQHF. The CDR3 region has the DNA TGTGCCAGCAGTTTCCTCCTAATTAGCGACAGGGATCAGCCCCAGCATTTT.

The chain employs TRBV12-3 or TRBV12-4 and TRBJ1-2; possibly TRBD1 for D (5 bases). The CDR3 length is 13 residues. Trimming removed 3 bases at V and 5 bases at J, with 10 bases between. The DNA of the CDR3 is TGTGCCAGCAGTTTCCCAGGGACTTATGGCTACACCTTC. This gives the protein CASSFPGTYGYTF.

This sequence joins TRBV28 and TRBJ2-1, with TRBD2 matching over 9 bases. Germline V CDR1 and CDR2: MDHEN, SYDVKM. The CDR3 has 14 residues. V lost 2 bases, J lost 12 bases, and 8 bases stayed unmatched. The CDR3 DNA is TGTGCCAGCAGTTTAGCGGCTAGCGGGACTTGGCAGTTCTTC. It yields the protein CASSLAASGTWQFF.

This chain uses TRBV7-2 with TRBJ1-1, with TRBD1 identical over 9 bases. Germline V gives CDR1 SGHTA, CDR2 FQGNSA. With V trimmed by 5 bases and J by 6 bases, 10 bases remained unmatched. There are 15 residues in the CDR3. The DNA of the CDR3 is TGTGCCAGCAGCCCGAAGGGACAGGGCTTCGCTGAAGCTTTCTTT. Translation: CASSPKGQGFAEAFF.

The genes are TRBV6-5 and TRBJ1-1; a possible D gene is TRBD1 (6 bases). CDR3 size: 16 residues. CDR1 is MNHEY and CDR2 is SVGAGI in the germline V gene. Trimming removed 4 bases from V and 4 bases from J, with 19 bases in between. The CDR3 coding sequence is TGTGCCAGCAGTTCCGGACCAGGGGAGGGGACCACTGAAGCTTTCTTT. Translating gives CASSSGPGEGTTEAFF.

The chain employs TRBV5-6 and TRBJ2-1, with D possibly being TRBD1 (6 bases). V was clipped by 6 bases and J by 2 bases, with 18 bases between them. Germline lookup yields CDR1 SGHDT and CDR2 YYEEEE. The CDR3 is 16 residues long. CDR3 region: CASTPRSRGAYNEQFF. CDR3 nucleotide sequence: TGTGCCAGCACCCCCCGGTCCAGGGGCGCCTACAATGAGCAGTTCTTC. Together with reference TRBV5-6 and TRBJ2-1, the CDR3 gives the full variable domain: DAGVTQSPTHLIKTRGQQVTLRCSPKSGHDTVSWYQQALGQGPQFIFQYYEEEERQRGNFPDRFSGHQFPNYSSELNVNALLLGDSALYLCASTPRSRGAYNEQFFGPGTRLTVL.

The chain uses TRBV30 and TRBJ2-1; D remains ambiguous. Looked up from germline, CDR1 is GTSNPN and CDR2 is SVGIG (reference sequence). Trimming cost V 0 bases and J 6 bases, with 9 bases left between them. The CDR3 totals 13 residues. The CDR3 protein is CAWSVWAGNEQFF. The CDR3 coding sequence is TGTGCCTGGAGTGTTTGGGCAGGCAATGAGCAGTTCTTC.

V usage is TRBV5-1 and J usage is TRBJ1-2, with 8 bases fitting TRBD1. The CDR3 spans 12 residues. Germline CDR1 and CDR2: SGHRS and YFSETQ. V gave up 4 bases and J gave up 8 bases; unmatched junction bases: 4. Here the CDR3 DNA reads TGCGCCAGCAGCCCGACAGGGGAAGGCTACACCTTC. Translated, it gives CASSPTGEGYTF.

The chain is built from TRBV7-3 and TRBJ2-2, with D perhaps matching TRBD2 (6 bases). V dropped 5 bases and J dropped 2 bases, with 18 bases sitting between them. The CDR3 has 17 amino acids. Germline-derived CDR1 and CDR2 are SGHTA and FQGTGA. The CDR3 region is CASSRSLATRNTGELFF. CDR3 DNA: TGTGCCAGCAGCCGTAGCCTAGCGACCAGAAACACCGGGGAGCTGTTTTTT.

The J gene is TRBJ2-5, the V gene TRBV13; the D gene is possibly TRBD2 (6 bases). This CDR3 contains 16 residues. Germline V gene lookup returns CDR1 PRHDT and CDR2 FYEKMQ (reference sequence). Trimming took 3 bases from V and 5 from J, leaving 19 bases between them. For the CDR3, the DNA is TGTGCCAGCAGCTTGGCTTGGGACCCGGGGAGGGAGACCCAGTACTTC. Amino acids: CASSLAWDPGRETQYF.

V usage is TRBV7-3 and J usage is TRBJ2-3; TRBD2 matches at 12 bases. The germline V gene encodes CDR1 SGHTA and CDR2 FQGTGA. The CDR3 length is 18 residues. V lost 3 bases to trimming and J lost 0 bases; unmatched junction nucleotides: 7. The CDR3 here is CASSLVLAGGGSTDTQYF. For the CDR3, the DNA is TGTGCCAGCAGCTTGGTACTAGCGGGAGGAGGGAGCACAGATACGCAGTATTTT.

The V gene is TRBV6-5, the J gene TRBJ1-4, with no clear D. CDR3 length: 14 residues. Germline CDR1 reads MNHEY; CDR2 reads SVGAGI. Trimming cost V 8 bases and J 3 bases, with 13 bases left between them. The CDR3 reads CASRTAWANEKLFF. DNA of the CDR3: TGTGCCAGCCGAACAGCCTGGGCTAATGAAAAACTGTTTTTT.

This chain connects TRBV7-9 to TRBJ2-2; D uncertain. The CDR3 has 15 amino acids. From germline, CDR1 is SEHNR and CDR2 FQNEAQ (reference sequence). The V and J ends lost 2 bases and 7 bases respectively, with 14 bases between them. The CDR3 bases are TGTGCCAGCAGCTTAAACCCGAACCAGGTCGGGGAGCTGTTTTTT. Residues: CASSLNPNQVGELFF.

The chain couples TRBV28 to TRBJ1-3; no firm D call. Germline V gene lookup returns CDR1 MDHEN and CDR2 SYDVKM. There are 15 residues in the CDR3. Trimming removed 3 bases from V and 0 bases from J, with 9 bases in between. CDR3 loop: CASSLGGNSGNTIYF. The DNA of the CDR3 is TGTGCCAGCAGTTTGGGAGGAAACTCTGGAAACACCATATATTTT.